These 17 T cell receptor beta chains came from one sample sequenced in a study of blood T cell repertoires in COVID-19. Only in-frame clones appear in the TCRdb table, and some are missing; sequencing was by immunoSEQ multiplex PCR. Of tens of thousands of clones listed, less than 90% are singletons. The sequencing sample was made of peripheral blood. The receptor source for this set is a man aged 40-49 years with acute or convalescent COVID-19.

This clone showed up just a few times. The V and J genes are TRBV6-1 and TRBJ1-1; D possibly corresponds to TRBD1 (6 bases). The CDR3 spans 16 residues. The germline V gene encodes CDR1 MNHNS and CDR2 SASEGT. V was cut by 2 bases and J by 0 bases, with 13 bases left in between. CDR3 region: CASSELQGGVNTEAFF. The CDR3 DNA is TGTGCCAGCAGTGAACTCCAAGGGGGTGTGAACACTGAAGCTTTCTTT.

This chain links TRBV5-6 with TRBJ2-1; tentatively, D is TRBD2 (6 bases). The germline V gene encodes CDR1 SGHDT and CDR2 YYEEEE. The length of the CDR3 is 13 residues. The V end lost 5 bases, the J end lost 9 bases, and 15 bases lay between the germline ends. CDR3 bases: TGTGCCAGCAGACGCCTCGGGGGAGCTGAGCAGTTCTTC. The encoded protein is CASRRLGGAEQFF.

This rearrangement joins TRBV5-5 to TRBJ2-3; 9 bases map to TRBD1. Trimming at V came to 4 bases and at J to 7 bases, leaving 13 bases not matched to a gene. CDR3 length: 16 residues. Germline V CDR1 and CDR2: SGHKS, YYEKEE (reference sequence). The CDR3 loop is CASSLRGGQGAYTQYF. CDR3 bases: TGTGCCAGCAGCCTGAGGGGGGGACAGGGCGCGTATACGCAGTATTTT.

The V gene is TRBV5-4, the J gene TRBJ1-2, with TRBD1 matching over 7 bases. V dropped 3 bases and J dropped 4; count of bases not matched to a gene: 9. Germline V gene lookup returns CDR1 SGHNT and CDR2 YYREEE (reference sequence). The CDR3 has 15 amino acids. CDR3 protein: CASSSELTGTYGYTF. CDR3 sequence (DNA): TGTGCCAGCAGCTCCGAGCTGACAGGGACCTATGGCTACACCTTC.

This clone was recorded a few times. This chain connects TRBV27 to TRBJ1-3; D is possibly TRBD1 (5 bases). The V end was cut by 6 bases, the J end by 2 bases, with 14 bases between. The CDR3 extends over 15 amino acids. Germline V gene data show CDR1 as MNHEY and CDR2 as SMNVEV (reference sequence). The CDR3 sequence: CASSTGTPPGNTIYF. The CDR3 DNA is TGTGCCAGCAGCACTGGGACTCCTCCTGGAAACACCATATATTTT.

The V call is TRBV6-6, the J call TRBJ1-2, with a possible D match to TRBD1 (6 bases). V was clipped by 5 bases and J by 5 bases, with 21 bases between them. The germline V gene encodes CDR1 MNHNY and CDR2 SVGAGI (reference sequence). The CDR3 runs to 16 residues. The CDR3 protein is CASSPQGPPLDYGYTF. CDR3 bases: TGTGCCAGCAGTCCACAGGGACCCCCACTAGATTATGGCTACACCTTC.

The chain is built from TRBV18 and TRBJ1-4; tentative D call: TRBD1 (5 bases). Germline lookup yields CDR1 KGHSH and CDR2 LQKENI. This CDR3 is 15 amino acids long. Trimming shortened V by 3 bases and J by 6 bases, and 14 bases separated the two germline ends. The CDR3 bases are TGTGCCAGCTCACCTTCTGGGGCAAAGGATGAAAAACTGTTTTTT. Translated, it gives CASSPSGAKDEKLFF.

The gene calls are TRBV6-5 and TRBJ1-6, with D uncertain. Trimming took off 5 bases at V and 10 bases at J, with 18 bases between the two ends. The germline V gene encodes CDR1 MNHEY and CDR2 SVGAGI. The CDR3 spans 15 residues. For the CDR3, the DNA is TGTGCCAGCAGTCCTAACACAGTCGAAGGCTCACCCCTCCACTTT. Translation: CASSPNTVEGSPLHF.

The chain combines TRBV11-2 with TRBJ2-7; 12 positions match TRBD2. J was trimmed by 0 bases and V by 5 bases; bases with no gene match: 11. Germline V CDR1 and CDR2: SGHAT, FQNNGV. The CDR3 spans 18 residues. The CDR3 region is CASSVTTWTSGTSYEQYF. CDR3 nucleotide sequence: TGTGCCAGCAGCGTAACAACCTGGACTAGCGGGACCTCCTACGAGCAGTACTTC.

The chain links TRBV2 to TRBJ2-1; D call uncertain. Between the trimmed V and J ends, which lost 2 bases and 6 bases, there was a span of 8 bases. CDR1 and CDR2 from the germline V gene are SNHLY and FYNNEI. This CDR3 has 13 residues. The CDR3 DNA follows: TGTGCCAGCAGTGAATTACAGAGCAATGAGCAGTTCTTC. Amino acids: CASSELQSNEQFF.

This chain links TRBV18 with TRBJ1-1, with TRBD1 as a possible D gene (6 bases). The CDR3 totals 13 residues. The V end lost 2 bases, the J end lost 5 bases, and 9 bases lay between the germline ends. Looked up from germline, CDR1 is KGHSH and CDR2 is LQKENI. CDR3 sequence: CASSPGQGTEAFF. The CDR3 nucleotides read TGTGCCAGCTCACCAGGGCAGGGGACTGAAGCTTTCTTT.

The chain couples TRBV19 to TRBJ1-3, with D possibly matching TRBD1 (5 bases). V was cut by 5 bases and J by 4 bases, with 12 bases left in between. This CDR3 spans 14 amino acids. Looked up from germline, CDR1 is LNHDA and CDR2 is SQIVND (reference sequence). The CDR3 DNA is TGTGCCAGTAGTCCCCTCGGACAAGGAAACACCATATATTTT. The encoded protein is CASSPLGQGNTIYF.

The V and J genes are TRBV20-1 and TRBJ1-2; D is undetermined. Germline-derived CDR1 and CDR2 are DFQATT and SNEGSKA (reference sequence). Trimming took off 6 bases at V and 6 bases at J, with 8 bases between the two ends. This CDR3 is 10 amino acids long. CDR3 sequence: CSAAGDGYTF. In DNA form, the CDR3 reads TGCAGTGCCGCCGGGGATGGCTACACCTTC.

The rearrangement links TRBV3-1 (or the pseudogene TRBV3-2) to TRBJ2-7; D possibly corresponds to TRBD1 (5 bases). V was cut by 1 base and J by 6 bases, with 16 bases left in between. The CDR3 is 15 amino acids. CDR1 LGHDT and CDR2 YNNKEL come from the germline V gene (reference sequence). The CDR3 sequence: CASSQGGRVYGEQYF. The CDR3 DNA reads TGTGCCAGCAGCCAAGGGGGCAGGGTATATGGCGAGCAGTACTTC.

The CDR3 spells CASSTGTQEGTEAFF. CDR3 coding DNA: TGTGCCAGCAGCACCGGGACTCAGGAGGGCACTGAAGCTTTCTTT. The V call is TRBV5-4, the J call TRBJ1-1, with D perhaps matching TRBD1 (5 bases). The germline V gene has CDR1 SGHNT and CDR2 YYREEE (reference sequence). V gave up 4 bases and J gave up 4 bases, with 17 bases separating them. The CDR3 runs to 15 residues.

V and J are TRBV12-3 or TRBV12-4 and TRBJ1-2; D is perhaps TRBD1 (6 bases). V lost 3 bases to trimming and J lost 5 bases, with 10 bases between them. The CDR3 has 13 amino acids. CDR3 protein: CASSLGDTYGYTF. In nucleotides, the CDR3 is TGTGCCAGCAGTTTGGGGGACACGTATGGCTACACCTTC.

This clone has just one count. This chain connects TRBV30 to TRBJ1-2; no firm D call. The V gene's germline CDR1 is GTSNPN and CDR2 SVGIG (reference sequence). Trimming took off 1 base at V and 1 base at J, with 7 bases between the two ends. The CDR3 length is 13 residues. This chain's CDR3 is CAWSGQINYGYTF. The CDR3 DNA reads as TGTGCCTGGAGTGGTCAGATTAACTATGGCTACACCTTC.